The clone carrying this T cell receptor (beta chain) was seen a few times. The target antigen is unknown. The record originates from a study of CD8+ T cells in alopecia areata. The overall study: Tofacitinib administration to treated patients was oral, at 5 to 10 mg twice daily. Study-level points and caveats: Sequencing of scalp tissue also captures the resident alphabeta T cells of normal skin. More clonal than normal scalp was lesional scalp, particularly alopecia totalis/universalis.

RNA was isolated and reverse transcribed to cDNA, the sequencing template. Only in-frame clones appear in the TCRdb table, and some are missing; sequencing was by immunoSEQ multiplex PCR. This sample has more than 200,000 clones, with under 70% found just once. This clonotype originated in a human donor with alopecia areata. The input for sequencing was CD4+ T cells sorted from blood, taken at week 0.

In DNA form, the CDR3 reads TGCAGCGAAAAAACAGGGTTTGAGCAGTTCTTC. This sequence encodes CSEKTGFEQFF. The V and J genes are TRBV29-1 and TRBJ2-1, with D perhaps TRBD1 (6 bases). CDR3 length: 11 residues. Trimming left V 7 bases short and J 9 bases short, with 13 bases between. Germline V gives CDR1 SQVTM, CDR2 ANQGSEA.